This T cell receptor beta chain stems from a study of TIL therapy for anti-PD-1-resistant metastatic lung cancer. Whole-study results and caveats: Treatment-naive, never-smoker and oncogene-addicted patients were overrepresented in this highly selected cohort. TIL clonotype persistence in blood showed no apparent association with response.

This was the immunoSEQ v3 assay. Libraries were prepared by immunoSEQ multiplex PCR; TCRdb keeps only in-frame clonotypes and omits some of them. The sample records tens of thousands of clones, 70% to 85% being singletons. The CDR3 totals 15 residues. V lost 8 bases, J lost 3 bases, and 11 bases stayed unmatched. Germline V gene lookup returns CDR1 MDHEN and CDR2 SYDVKM. Time point indicated: pre-treatment sample, taken before nivolumab and TIL therapy. Stage 4 NSCLC adults joined between 2017 and January 2020. For this clone: Its specificity is unknown.

V and J are TRBV28 and TRBJ2-7; TRBD1 matches 9 bases. The TCR sequence derives from a woman aged 30 to 85 with non-small cell lung cancer. The source was blood, collected at baseline. CDR3 in DNA: TGTGCCAGCGGCGGTACAGGGGGCGGACTCTACGAGCAGTACTTC. Translation gives CASGGTGGGLYEQYF.